This T cell receptor beta chain was captured in a study of shared clonotypes between healthy human individuals. The donor cohort consisted entirely of Caucasian adults residing in Nashville, Tennessee. Partitioning of CD4+ cells yielded a CD45RA+ naive subset and a CD45RA-negative memory subset. Concerning this clone itself: The same CDR3 arises from other DNA sequences in this sample as well.

The assay was immunoSEQ multiplex PCR, and TCRdb's table has in-frame clones only and misses some. The sample lists millions of clones, more than 90% occurring once. Source material: naive CD4+ T cells sorted from blood. Subset described: CD45RA+ positively selected. The sequence came from a man aged 18 to 30 in good health.

The CDR3 DNA is TGTGCCAGCTCACCACGCAGCCCAGATACGCAGTATTTT. It encodes CASSPRSPDTQYF. This sequence joins TRBV18 and TRBJ2-3; D unclear. Germline lookup yields CDR1 KGHSH and CDR2 LQKENI. V lost 1 base and J lost 4, with 6 bases in between. The CDR3 has 13 amino acids.